This T cell receptor beta chain was sequenced during a study of Ad26.COV2.S vaccination and SARS-CoV-2 variants. Study context: Doses of Ad26.COV2.S were injected into muscle once or twice, 56 days apart.

Germline V lookup: CDR1 KGHSH, CDR2 LQKENI. CDR3 length: 14 residues. V was pared by 5 bases and J by 1 base, with 4 bases of the junction left unmatched. A word on this clone: Its antigen is currently unknown.

Treatment given: 15 to 20 received Ad26.COV2.S at low or high dose, single or two shots; several received placebo; per-sample allocation not given. At day 63 after the first vaccine or placebo injection, samples were drawn. Recruitment in Boston yielded a donor of adult age, 18-55 years. It was Wuhan-strain SARS-CoV-2 spike that the Ad26 vaccine vector expressed. Measured with immunoSEQ multiplex PCR; TCRdb has only the in-frame clones, and not every one. The sample lists 300,000 to 350,000 clones, roughly 88% seen once, with 5.5% in the top ten. Study conclusions and caveats: Using TCR breadth and depth analyses may have led to underestimated total T cell responses.

The sequence derives from a person between 18 and 60 years old who received the Ad26.COV2.S COVID-19 vaccine or a placebo. The chain links TRBV18 to TRBJ1-1; 7 positions agree with TRBD1. The sample in question was peripheral blood, obtained in a trial of Ad26.COV2.S vaccine versus placebo. The CDR3 DNA reads as TGTGCCAGCTCATCCCGGACAGGGAACACTGAAGCTTTCTTT. Residues: CASSSRTGNTEAFF.